The 18 T cell receptor beta chains below were found in one sample sequenced in a study of blood T cell repertoires in COVID-19. Here immunoSEQ multiplex PCR was the method, and the copy in TCRdb shows in-frame clones only, minus some. Of about 170,000 clones in the sample, 84% were seen once. Specimen: peripheral blood. The source of these receptors is a woman over 75 with COVID-19, enrolled during active disease.

V gene TRBV4-1 combines with J gene TRBJ2-2; D is uncertain. The CDR3 is made up of 15 amino acids. The germline CDR1 and CDR2 sequences are MGHRA and YSYEKL. Deletions cut 4 bases from V and 2 bases from J, with 11 bases between. The CDR3 spells CASSPKTYNTGELFF. In nucleotides, the CDR3 is TGCGCCAGCAGCCCGAAGACTTACAACACCGGGGAGCTGTTTTTT.

The rearrangement links TRBV10-3 to TRBJ1-2, with D unresolved. V lost 2 bases, J lost 0 bases, and 7 bases lay in between. CDR1 is ENHRY and CDR2 is SYGVKD in the germline V gene. This CDR3 spans 14 amino acids. The CDR3 protein is CAISEGVANYGYTF. CDR3 sequence (DNA): TGTGCCATCAGTGAGGGAGTGGCTAACTATGGCTACACCTTC.

The V and J genes are TRBV4-1 and TRBJ2-7, with TRBD1 matching over 8 bases. The CDR3 length is 14 residues. The V and J ends lost 4 bases and 4 bases, in that order; junction bases with no gene match: 6. Germline-derived CDR1 and CDR2 are MGHRA and YSYEKL. The CDR3: CASSLNRGDYEQYF. The CDR3 nucleotides read TGCGCCAGCAGCCTAAACAGGGGGGATTACGAGCAGTACTTC.

The chain combines TRBV4-2 with TRBJ2-1; 10 nucleotides match TRBD2. CDR1 and CDR2 from the germline V gene are LGHNA and YNFKEQ. With 0 bases clipped from V and 3 bases from J, the junction kept 8 bases outside the gene matches. This CDR3 is built from 18 residues. CDR3 DNA: TGTGCCAGCAGCCAAGACCACAATCTAGCGGGGGTCTACAATGAGCAGTTCTTC. It yields the protein CASSQDHNLAGVYNEQFF.

The chain links TRBV5-1 to TRBJ1-1; 11 bases fit TRBD1. CDR3 length: 16 amino acids. With V trimmed by 2 bases and J by 3 bases, 6 bases remained unmatched. Germline CDR1 reads SGHRS; CDR2 reads YFSETQ. The CDR3 loop reads CASSLRTGGADTEAFF. CDR3 DNA: TGCGCCAGCAGCTTAAGGACAGGGGGCGCGGACACTGAAGCTTTCTTT.

This clone was detected a few times. The chain links TRBV6-5 to TRBJ2-7, with 10 positions matching TRBD1. Germline CDR1 and CDR2: MNHEY and SVGAGI. V gave up 6 bases and J gave up 9 bases; unmatched junction bases: 11. The CDR3 is 14 residues long. The CDR3 sequence: CASRQTGGPVGQYF. In DNA, the CDR3 is TGTGCCAGCAGACAGACAGGGGGCCCCGTCGGGCAGTACTTC.

CDR3 residues: CALRTGGTAGELFF. The CDR3 DNA reads as TGTGCCCTTAGAACAGGGGGCACTGCCGGGGAGCTGTTTTTT. V usage is TRBV5-4 and J usage is TRBJ2-2; 9 nucleotides agree with TRBD1. Germline CDR1 is SGHNT and CDR2 is YYREEE (reference sequence). V lost 10 bases and J lost 6; bases outside the gene matches: 10. The CDR3 covers 14 residues.

V is TRBV15 and J is TRBJ2-5; 9 bases are shared with TRBD2. V lost 1 base, J lost 4 bases, and 4 bases stayed unmatched. The CDR3 spans 15 residues. Germline V gene lookup returns CDR1 LNHNV and CDR2 YYDKDF (reference sequence). The CDR3 spells CATSRGGGGGETQYF. CDR3 bases: TGTGCCACCAGCAGAGGCGGGGGGGGTGGAGAGACCCAGTACTTC. Full variable domain (missing parts from reference TRBV15 and TRBJ2-5): DAMVIQNPRYQVTQFGKPVTLSCSQTLNHNVMYWYQQKSSQAPKLLFHYYDKDFNNEADTPDNFQSRRPNTSFCFLDIRSPGLGDTAMYLCATSRGGGGGETQYFGPGTRLLVL.

The chain uses TRBV2 and TRBJ1-2; weak D call: TRBD1 (5 bases). The ends were cut back, 4 bases at V and 4 bases at J, with 16 bases in the middle. The CDR3 totals 15 residues. Germline CDR1 reads SNHLY; CDR2 reads FYNNEI. The CDR3 spells CASSVGRGSFYGYTF. In DNA form, the CDR3 reads TGTGCCAGCAGTGTAGGGAGGGGCTCTTTCTATGGCTACACCTTC.

The sample holds one count of this clone. J is TRBJ2-7 and V is TRBV4-2; 12 bases align to TRBD2. CDR1 is LGHNA, CDR2 YNFKEQ, per germline. The CDR3 length is 17 residues. The V gene end was trimmed by 2 bases and the J gene end by 0 bases; junction bases not matched to a gene: 5. CDR3 sequence reads: CASSQPRTSGTSYEQYF. The CDR3, as DNA: TGTGCCAGCAGCCAACCACGGACTAGCGGGACCTCCTACGAGCAGTACTTC.

CDR3 DNA: TGTGCCAGCAGTTACGCTAGCGGGAGGTCCTACAATGAGCAGTTCTTC. It codes for CASSYASGRSYNEQFF. The V and J genes are TRBV6-5 and TRBJ2-1, with 11 bases that match TRBD2. The junction had 1 base not matched to a gene; V was cut back by 2 bases and J by 1 base. The germline V gene has CDR1 MNHEY and CDR2 SVGAGI. The CDR3 extends over 16 amino acids.

The CDR3 coding sequence is TGTGCCACCAGTGGACAGGGCACCTACAATGAGCAGTTCTTC. This sequence encodes CATSGQGTYNEQFF. V gene TRBV24-1 combines with J gene TRBJ2-1; TRBD1 matches at 7 bases. The CDR3 is 14 residues long. The V gene end was trimmed by 5 bases and the J gene end by 2 bases; junction bases not matched to a gene: 2. CDR1 KGHDR and CDR2 SFDVKD come from the germline V gene.

This chain connects TRBV6-6 to TRBJ1-1; 7 bases match TRBD1. The CDR3 has 12 residues. In germline, CDR1 is MNHNY, CDR2 SVGAGI (reference sequence). The junction had 7 bases not matched to a gene; V was cut back by 5 bases and J by 10 bases. The CDR3 DNA reads TGTGCCAGCAGTAGGCCCGAGGGGGCAGCTTTCTTT. This codes for CASSRPEGAAFF.

The V gene is TRBV3-1 (or the pseudogene TRBV3-2), the J gene TRBJ1-4; unclear D gene. The germline CDR1 and CDR2 sequences are LGHDT and YNNKEL (reference sequence). V was trimmed by 5 bases and J by 0 bases, leaving 7 bases between them. This CDR3 has 14 residues. The CDR3 DNA sequence: TGTGCCAGCAGCTTCTACGCAACTAATGAAAAACTGTTTTTT. This gives the protein CASSFYATNEKLFF.

The gene calls are TRBV19 and TRBJ2-5; 9 nucleotides agree with TRBD2. This CDR3 is 15 amino acids long. The V and J ends lost 5 bases and 4 bases, in that order; junction bases with no gene match: 8. CDR1 is LNHDA and CDR2 is SQIVND in the germline V gene (reference sequence). CDR3 sequence reads: CASSSVAGDRETQYF. The CDR3 DNA follows: TGTGCCAGTAGTTCGGTAGCGGGAGATAGAGAGACCCAGTACTTC.

This chain joins TRBV19 and TRBJ2-2; tentatively, D is TRBD2 (5 bases). In germline, CDR1 is LNHDA, CDR2 SQIVND (reference sequence). The CDR3 consists of 18 residues. Trimming removed 6 bases at V and 5 bases at J, with 25 bases between. The CDR3 region is CASRTNTRRFFDTGELFF. DNA of the CDR3: TGTGCCAGTAGGACCAACACTAGGAGATTCTTCGATACCGGGGAGCTGTTTTTT.

The V call is TRBV2, the J call TRBJ1-3; D possibly corresponds to TRBD1 (5 bases). Between the trimmed V and J ends, which lost 6 bases and 2 bases, there was a span of 14 bases. Germline V gene lookup returns CDR1 SNHLY and CDR2 FYNNEI. This CDR3 has 15 residues. CDR3 DNA: TGTGCCAGCAGGGGCACAGGCGCACCTGGAAACACCATATATTTT. This sequence encodes CASRGTGAPGNTIYF.

The rearrangement uses TRBV19 and TRBJ2-3; TRBD2 aligns across 7 bases. This CDR3 is built from 19 residues. Per germline, CDR1 LNHDA and CDR2 SQIVND (reference sequence). The junction had 14 bases not matched to a gene; V was cut back by 2 bases and J by 0 bases. As DNA, the CDR3 is TGTGCCAGTAGTATAAAGGCATATGGTCTAGCGGAGAGCACAGATACGCAGTATTTT. Translated: CASSIKAYGLAESTDTQYF.